This is a list of T cell receptor beta chains from one sample in a study of T cells in Graves' hyperthyroidism and ophthalmopathy. In TCRdb, the multiplex PCR reads were re-called with MiXCR into one record per CDR3 protein. Of under 300,000 distinct CDR3 sequences listed, about 14% are singletons. The sequenced material came from blood. The receptors come from a woman in her 30s with Graves' hyperthyroidism that later progressed to Graves' ophthalmopathy. Each CDR3 is given with its conserved first and last residue. The order of the fields is D gene, clone size, J gene, V gene, CDR3 protein, CDR3 DNA. D genes are given only for firm matches. For some rows the clone size is stated as once, few or many, or as a class when expanded; others skip it.

>.|many|TRBJ1-2|TRBV29-1
CSVESLSDHNYGYTF
TGCAGCGTTGAGTCCTTATCAGACCATAACTATGGCTACACCTTC
>TRBD2|.|TRBJ2-1|TRBV19
CTSSIYPPGGNEQFF
TGTACCAGTAGTATTTACCCGCCGGGAGGGAATGAGCAGTTCTTC
>TRBD2|few|TRBJ2-3|TRBV9
CASSVEREGLHTQYF
TGTGCCAGCAGCGTAGAGCGGGAGGGCCTTCATACGCAGTATTTT
>.|.|TRBJ2-2|TRBV9
CASSVVGETGELFF
TGTGCCAGCAGCGTAGTAGGGGAAACCGGGGAGCTGTTTTTT
>.|few|TRBJ2-5|TRBV7-9
CASSPEDPPGWTQYF
TGTGCCAGCAGCCCGGAGGACCCGCCCGGATGGACCCAGTACTTC
>.|.|TRBJ2-2|TRBV18
CASSPPPGELFF
TGTGCCAGCTCACCACCGCCCGGGGAGCTGTTTTTT
>TRBD2|many|TRBJ2-6|TRBV2
CATPTSGTGANVLTF
TGTGCCACGCCAACTAGCGGAACTGGGGCCAACGTCCTGACTTTC
>.|few|TRBJ1-1|TRBV19
CASKLGDWNTEAFF
TGTGCCTCCAAACTGGGAGATTGGAACACTGAAGCTTTCTTT
>.|many|TRBJ2-7|TRBV12-3/TRBV12-4
CASSRQVLSYEQYF
TGTGCCAGCAGTAGACAGGTACTCTCCTACGAGCAGTACTTC
>.|many|TRBJ2-7|TRBV18
CASSQSDSPYEQYF
TGTGCCAGCTCACAAAGTGACAGCCCCTACGAGCAGTACTTC
>.|many|TRBJ2-5|TRBV28
CASSSSGTSQETQYF
TGTGCCAGCAGCTCTTCCGGGACTTCCCAAGAGACCCAGTACTTC
>.|few|TRBJ1-4|TRBV29-1
CSVLSSYNEKLFF
TGCAGCGTTCTCAGTAGCTATAATGAAAAACTGTTTTTT
>.|.|TRBJ2-5|TRBV5-1
CASSLAGFQEAQYF
TGCGCCAGCAGCTTGGCCGGTTTCCAAGAGGCCCAGTACTTC
>TRBD2|.|TRBJ2-7|TRBV11-2
CASSLLVGGGYEQYF
TGTGCCAGCAGCTTACTCGTAGGCGGGGGCTACGAGCAGTACTTC
>.|few|TRBJ2-1|TRBV7-3
CASSLVPGNEQFF
TGTGCCAGCAGCTTAGTCCCCGGCAATGAGCAGTTCTTC
>.|many|TRBJ2-1|TRBV9
CASSVDGESTDEQFF
TGTGCCAGCAGCGTAGATGGGGAATCGACCGATGAGCAGTTCTTC
>.|few|TRBJ2-7|TRBV27
CASSPRLREQYF
TGTGCCAGCAGTCCCAGATTGAGGGAGCAGTACTTC
>TRBD2|few|TRBJ2-7|TRBV7-2
CASSYTSGNHEQYF
TGTGCCAGCAGCTATACTAGCGGTAACCACGAGCAGTACTTC
>.|many|TRBJ2-1|TRBV13
CASSSSNEQFF
TGTGCCAGCAGCTCTAGCAATGAGCAGTTCTTC
>.|many|TRBJ2-2|TRBV2
CASSEVNTGELFF
TGTGCCAGCAGTGAAGTGAACACCGGGGAGCTGTTTTTT
>.|.|TRBJ2-7|TRBV4-1
CASSPPLHRIPEQYF
TGCGCCAGCAGCCCCCCTTTGCACCGGATCCCCGAGCAGTACTTC
>.|many|TRBJ1-4|TRBV2
CASSASGKGEKLFF
TGTGCCAGCAGTGCCTCAGGGAAGGGCGAAAAACTGTTTTTT
>.|.|TRBJ2-5|TRBV10-3
CASRGGLADQETQYF
TGTGCCTCCCGAGGGGGGCTAGCGGATCAAGAGACCCAGTACTTC
>.|many|TRBJ1-4|TRBV6-1
CASKLERGSEKLFF
TGTGCCAGCAAGTTAGAACGGGGGAGCGAAAAACTGTTTTTT
>.|.|TRBJ2-1|TRBV4-3
CASSQDHSSTAEQFF
TGCGCCAGCAGCCAAGATCACTCTAGCACCGCTGAGCAGTTCTTC
>.|many|TRBJ1-2|TRBV10-3
CAISERGVYGYTF
TGTGCCATCAGTGAGCGGGGGGTCTATGGCTACACCTTC
>.|few|TRBJ2-3|TRBV7-7
CASSFGHTDTQYF
TGTGCTAGCAGCTTCGGACACACAGATACGCAGTATTTT
>TRBD1|many|TRBJ2-1|TRBV20-1
CSARDMGQVVSYNEQFF
TGCAGTGCTAGAGATATGGGACAGGTGGTCTCCTACAATGAGCAGTTCTTC
>.|.|TRBJ2-1|TRBV4-1
CASSLGSLAGTYNEQFF
TGCGCCAGCAGCCTAGGGTCCCTAGCTGGCACCTACAATGAGCAGTTCTTC
>TRBD1|many|TRBJ1-6|TRBV12-3/TRBV12-4
CASTRDRGNSPLHF
TGTGCCAGCACCCGAGACAGGGGTAATTCACCCCTCCACTTT
>.|few|TRBJ2-1|TRBV19
CASSTQGAEQFF
TGTGCCAGTAGTACCCAGGGCGCTGAGCAGTTCTTC
>TRBD2|many|TRBJ2-1|TRBV7-3
CASSPRTSREQFF
TGTGCCAGCAGCCCCCGGACTAGCCGAGAGCAGTTCTTC
>TRBD1|.|TRBJ2-5|TRBV6-1
CASGADREETQCF
TGTGCCAGCGGCGCAGACAGGGAAGAGACCCAGTGCTTC
>TRBD1|.|TRBJ2-1|TRBV28
CASRPTGAGGQFF
TGTGCCAGCAGACCTACAGGGGCTGGTGGGCAGTTCTTC
>TRBD2|.|TRBJ2-7|TRBV19
CASSTASGSNYEQYF
TGTGCCAGTAGTACGGCTAGCGGGAGTAACTACGAGCAGTACTTC
>TRBD2|few|TRBJ2-3|TRBV5-4
CASQGTSGSGRTDTQYF
TGTGCCAGCCAGGGGACTAGCGGGAGTGGGCGCACAGATACGCAGTATTTT
>TRBD2|many|TRBJ2-7|TRBV7-6
CASSPSGTSGSIGSEQYF
TGTGCCAGCAGCCCTAGCGGGACTAGCGGGAGTATAGGCTCCGAGCAGTACTTC
>.|many|TRBJ2-3|TRBV7-9
CASSPRVQPDTQYF
TGTGCCAGCAGCCCCCGGGTCCAACCGGATACGCAGTATTTT
>.|many|TRBJ1-1|TRBV6-1
CASAQGGMNTEAFF
TGTGCCAGCGCTCAGGGCGGGATGAACACTGAAGCTTTCTTT
>.|many|TRBJ2-3|TRBV18
CASARSSGITDTQYF
TGTGCCAGCGCCCGCAGTTCAGGTATCACAGATACGCAGTATTTT
>TRBD2|few|TRBJ2-3|TRBV4-2
CASSRTSGGVRDTQYF
TGTGCCAGCAGCCGGACTAGCGGAGGAGTGAGAGATACGCAGTATTTT
>.|.|TRBJ1-4|TRBV2
CASGYRSTNEELFF
TGTGCCAGCGGATACAGGTCCACTAATGAAGAACTGTTTTTT
>.|many|TRBJ2-2|TRBV27
CASSLEGIGRELFF
TGTGCCAGCAGTTTAGAAGGGATCGGACGGGAGCTGTTTTTT
>TRBD2|.|TRBJ2-1|TRBV28
CASRPGLAGGSSYNEQFF
TGTGCCAGCAGACCGGGACTAGCGGGAGGTAGCTCCTACAATGAGCAGTTCTTC
>TRBD2|many|TRBJ2-5|TRBV28
CASSPGHGLAGSQETQYF
TGTGCCAGCAGCCCCGGACACGGGCTAGCGGGGAGCCAAGAGACCCAGTACTTC
>.|few|TRBJ2-3|TRBV9
CASSAIAGTDTQYF
TGTGCCAGCAGCGCCATAGCCGGCACAGATACGCAGTATTTT
>.|many|TRBJ1-1|TRBV11-1
CASSLVTGLGGEAFF
TGTGCCAGCAGCTTAGTGACAGGCCTCGGCGGTGAAGCTTTCTTT
>TRBD1|many|TRBJ2-3|TRBV5-1
CASSLGQGGTDTQYF
TGCGCCAGCAGCTTGGGACAGGGCGGCACAGATACGCAGTATTTT
>TRBD2|.|TRBJ2-1|TRBV12-3/TRBV12-4
CASSSTSGDRYNEQLF
TGTGCCAGCAGTTCCACTAGCGGGGATAGATACAATGAGCAGCTCTTC
>.|many|TRBJ2-1|TRBV27
CASSFPQGGHNEQFF
TGTGCCAGCAGTTTTCCTCAGGGGGGCCACAATGAGCAGTTCTTC
>TRBD2|many|TRBJ2-4|TRBV5-1
CASSFELAGVGIQYF
TGCGCCAGCAGCTTCGAGCTAGCGGGAGTTGGCATTCAGTACTTC
>TRBD2|many|TRBJ2-3|TRBV11-2
CASSSPAGVVDTQYF
TGTGCCAGCAGCTCCCCAGCGGGAGTAGTAGATACGCAGTATTTT
>TRBD2|many|TRBJ2-3|TRBV20-1
CSARAGGLDTQYF
TGCAGTGCTAGAGCGGGAGGTCTAGATACGCAGTATTTT
>TRBD1|many|TRBJ2-7|TRBV7-2
CASNSPDRGYEQYF
TGTGCCAGCAACTCCCCGGACAGGGGATACGAGCAGTACTTC